Included here is one T cell receptor beta chain sequence, with context. Its antigen is undetermined. Trimming removed 2 bases from V and 7 bases from J; junction bases left unmatched: 11. CDR3 size: 16 residues. Germline V CDR1 and CDR2: SGDLS, YYNGEE. The sample belongs to a study of graft-versus-host responses after intestinal transplantation. The wider study: All recipients were given anti-thymocyte globulin induction, and tacrolimus and steroids were then administered for 2 to 3 years.

Assay: immunoSEQ multiplex PCR; the TCRdb copy retains only in-frame clones and omits some. The table has 90,000 to 100,000 clones, 90% to 95% seen once. Points from the study as a whole: Some patients had graft-donor T cell macrochimerism, and their allografts showed high graft-versus-host to host-versus-graft clonal ratios. GvH clones turned up in recipient marrow; some had shown up first in ileum or blood.

Material: unstimulated CD8+ T cells sorted from spleen or lymph node cells, obtained before intestinal transplant. The chain uses TRBV9 and TRBJ2-1; TRBD2 matches 8 bases. This clonotype originated in a human donor who received an intestinal transplant. The CDR3 spells CASSVEPGLGGNEQFF. The CDR3, as DNA: TGTGCCAGCAGCGTCGAGCCGGGACTAGGCGGGAATGAGCAGTTCTTC.